This T cell receptor beta chain was recorded in a study of blood T cells in healthy people across ages. Study-level results: Relative to aged donors, long-lived donors carried more naive CD4+ cells and displayed higher diversity.

Germline lookup yields CDR1 MNHEY and CDR2 SMNVEV (reference sequence). This CDR3 is built from 15 residues. V lost 10 bases, J lost 6 bases, and 9 bases stayed unmatched. As to this clonotype: The target antigen is unknown.

Alongside a J-beta primer mix, a sample-barcoded 5' primer served in a second PCR lasting about 6 to 12 cycles. Each CDR3 protein is one row after TCRdb ran MiXCR on the 5' RACE reads. This sample has roughly 680,000 distinct CDR3 sequences; around 48% occur once, and the top ten carry 30% to 35%. The sequence came from a woman in her sixties in good health. The sample comprised blood. This rearrangement joins TRBV27 to TRBJ2-3; 14 nucleotides agree with TRBD2. CDR3 DNA sequence: TGTGCCACGAGGGGACTAGCGGGAGATACGGATACGCAGTATTTT. This sequence encodes CATRGLAGDTDTQYF.